This entry lists 20 T cell receptor beta chains sequenced from one sample in a study of T cells in Graves' hyperthyroidism and ophthalmopathy. RNA transcripts provided the source from which TCR beta CDR3 regions were amplified. An initial round of RT-PCR targeting the TCR CDR3 relied on the HTBI primer set. A single record per CDR3 protein comes from TCRdb applying MiXCR to the multiplex PCR reads. Among around 300,000 distinct CDR3 sequences listed, 11% to 15% were seen once. The source material was blood. The receptors derive from a woman aged 30 to 39 with Graves' hyperthyroidism.

A few counts support this clonotype. V usage is TRBV29-1 and J usage is TRBJ1-2, with D possibly matching TRBD1 (5 bases). This CDR3 region has 13 residues. The V end was cut by 3 bases, the J end by 6 bases, with 14 bases between. Germline assignment: CDR1 SQVTM and CDR2 ANQGSEA. CDR3 sequence: CSVDAGDRNGYTF. CDR3 bases: TGCAGCGTTGACGCGGGGGACCGGAATGGCTACACCTTC.

This clonotype appeared once. The CDR3 bases are TGTGCCAGCAGTCCTGTTCAGGGCACTCTTAGGGAGCTGTTTTTT. Translating it yields CASSPVQGTLRELFF. The chain links TRBV28 to TRBJ2-2, with D possibly matching TRBD1 (5 bases). The CDR3 sequence is 15 residues long. Germline lookup yields CDR1 MDHEN and CDR2 SYDVKM. Trimming shortened V by 5 bases and J by 9 bases, and 19 bases separated the two germline ends.

There are many counts of this clonotype. CDR3 nucleotides: TGTGCCAGCTTAAAGGGACCGCTCGCTTATGGGGAGACCCAGTACTTC. It is translated as CASLKGPLAYGETQYF. The chain has TRBV6-2 or TRBV6-3 and TRBJ2-5, with D perhaps TRBD1 or TRBD2 (5 bases each). V was trimmed by 8 bases and J by 5 bases, leaving 24 bases between them. The CDR3 covers 16 residues. The V gene's germline CDR1 is MNHEY and CDR2 SVGEGT.

This clonotype came up a few times. The chain joins TRBV30 to TRBJ1-2, with 7 bases identical to TRBD1. The germline V gene has CDR1 GTSNPN and CDR2 SVGIG (reference sequence). With V trimmed by 1 base and J by 8 bases, 7 bases remained unmatched. The CDR3 is 13 amino acids. DNA of the CDR3: TGTGCCTGGAGTGGTAACAGGGGAGAAGGCTACACCTTC. It specifies CAWSGNRGEGYTF.

The table lists this clonotype with many counts. J is TRBJ1-2 and V is TRBV6-1, with D unclear. V lost 5 bases and J lost 4, with 11 bases in between. The V gene's germline CDR1 is MNHNS and CDR2 SASEGT. The CDR3 contains 13 residues. The CDR3 loop reads CASSRTESYGYTF. CDR3 nucleotide sequence: TGTGCCAGCAGTCGGACGGAGTCCTATGGCTACACCTTC.

This clonotype came up many times. The chain is built from TRBV5-1 and TRBJ1-2; 7 bases match TRBD1. J was trimmed by 3 bases and V by 4 bases; bases with no gene match: 6. Germline V CDR1 and CDR2: SGHRS, YFSETQ. CDR3 size: 14 residues. Here the CDR3 DNA reads TGCGCCAGCAGCGCAGGGGGAAAGGACTATGGCTACACCTTC. Its protein is CASSAGGKDYGYTF.

This clonotype appeared a few times. Since no conserved phenylalanine or tryptophan closes the CDR3, a read error is the likely cause. The rearrangement links TRBV27 to TRBJ2-1; 10 positions match TRBD1. Trimming removed 3 bases from V and 5 bases from J; junction bases left unmatched: 19. The CDR3 has 20 amino acids. Germline V CDR1 and CDR2: MNHEY, SMNVEV (reference sequence). The CDR3 loop is CASSFDRTGGRKNVHNEQFL. The CDR3 DNA follows: TGTGCCAGCAGTTTCGACCGGACAGGGGGGCGGAAGAATGTCCACAATGAGCAGTTCCTC.

This clonotype was detected many times. The chain links TRBV28 to TRBJ2-1; TRBD2 matches at 7 bases. Germline V lookup: CDR1 MDHEN, CDR2 SYDVKM. J was trimmed by 8 bases and V by 2 bases; bases with no gene match: 12. This CDR3 has 16 residues. CDR3 bases: TGTGCCAGCAGTTTAGGGAGGCGGGAGCTCAGGTATGAGCAGTTCTTC. It is translated as CASSLGRRELRYEQFF.

This clonotype was detected ten times or more. The genes are TRBV20-1 and TRBJ2-7; possible D gene TRBD1, 6 bases. Germline V lookup: CDR1 DFQATT, CDR2 SNEGSKA (reference sequence). V lost 4 bases, J lost 5 bases, and 12 bases lay in between. The CDR3 extends over 12 amino acids. Here the CDR3 DNA reads TGCAGTGCTATGCCCAGGGGAAACGAGCAGTACTTC. Translated: CSAMPRGNEQYF.

This clonotype was seen only a few times. The rearrangement joins TRBV2 to TRBJ2-7; D possibly corresponds to TRBD2 (5 bases). The CDR3 length is 13 residues. Per germline, CDR1 SNHLY and CDR2 FYNNEI. Trimming cost V 0 bases and J 6 bases, with 9 bases left between them. As DNA, the CDR3 is TGTGCCAGCAGTGAAGCGAGGGTTGGCGAGCAGTACTTC. It yields the protein CASSEARVGEQYF.

Ten or more counts support this clonotype. V usage is TRBV20-1 and J usage is TRBJ1-1; TRBD1 matches at 7 bases. CDR3 length: 12 residues. Germline V gene lookup returns CDR1 DFQATT and CDR2 SNEGSKA (reference sequence). With 3 bases clipped from V and 8 bases from J, the junction kept 6 bases outside the gene matches. The CDR3 here is CSARWDSKEAFF. Here the CDR3 DNA reads TGCAGTGCTAGGTGGGACAGCAAGGAAGCTTTCTTT.

This clonotype was detected ten times or more. The rearrangement joins TRBV7-9 to TRBJ1-5, with D uncertain. Germline values: CDR1 SEHNR, CDR2 FQNEAQ (reference sequence). CDR3 length: 15 amino acids. The ends were cut back, 4 bases at V and 2 bases at J, with 12 bases in the middle. The CDR3 is CASSSAGVGNQPQHF. The CDR3 DNA sequence: TGTGCCAGCAGCTCAGCCGGGGTAGGCAATCAGCCCCAGCATTTT.

This clonotype was seen at least ten times. The rearrangement uses TRBV10-3 and TRBJ2-7, with unresolved D. The V and J ends lost 5 bases and 1 base respectively, with 12 bases between them. The CDR3 runs 14 residues. Per germline, CDR1 ENHRY and CDR2 SYGVKD. CDR3 sequence: CAISPIPSSYEQYF. CDR3 in DNA: TGTGCCATCAGTCCCATCCCTAGTTCCTACGAGCAGTACTTC.

This clonotype was counted only a few times. This chain connects TRBV24-1 to TRBJ2-1; no reliable D call. CDR3 size: 16 residues. Germline CDR1 KGHDR, CDR2 SFDVKD. V lost 0 bases and J 6 bases, leaving 14 bases between the germline ends. The CDR3 is CATSDLQSGPSNEQFF. The CDR3 DNA follows: TGTGCCACCAGTGATTTGCAATCCGGGCCGTCCAATGAGCAGTTCTTC.

This clonotype was seen at least ten times. This chain connects TRBV20-1 to TRBJ2-3; 7 nucleotides match TRBD2. The CDR3 covers 17 residues. Losses at the gene ends were 1 base for V and 6 bases for J; bases not matched to a gene: 16. Germline values: CDR1 DFQATT, CDR2 SNEGSKA (reference sequence). CDR3 sequence (DNA): TGCAGTGCTAGAGCACTCCCCGACTTAGCGGGTAGGGATACGCAGTATTTT. This sequence encodes CSARALPDLAGRDTQYF.

This clonotype turned up a few times. The gene calls are TRBV6-6 and TRBJ2-5; D is unresolved. The CDR3 consists of 12 residues. V dropped 0 bases and J dropped 4 bases, with 3 bases sitting between them. Germline V gene sequence: CDR1 MNHNY, CDR2 SVGAGI (reference sequence). This chain's CDR3 is CASSYSLETQYF. CDR3 DNA sequence: TGTGCCAGCAGTTACTCCTTAGAGACCCAGTACTTC.

This clonotype was counted many times. The V gene is TRBV7-2, the J gene TRBJ2-7, with TRBD1 matching over 9 bases. This CDR3 region has 15 residues. V gave up 5 bases and J gave up 7 bases; unmatched junction bases: 12. Germline V gene lookup returns CDR1 SGHTA and CDR2 FQGNSA. The CDR3 is CASSPVTGGIGEQYF. DNA of the CDR3: TGTGCCAGCAGCCCAGTGACAGGGGGGATCGGTGAGCAGTACTTC.

J is TRBJ2-7 and V is TRBV28; perhaps TRBD1 as D (6 bases). The germline V gene encodes CDR1 MDHEN and CDR2 SYDVKM. V lost 9 bases and J lost 0, with 18 bases in between. This CDR3 has 15 residues. The CDR3 DNA reads TGTGCCAGTCGCTTTCAGGGGCCAGGCTCCTACGAGCAGTACTTC. As protein: CASRFQGPGSYEQYF.

This sequence joins TRBV24-1 and TRBJ1-1, with no clear D. CDR1 is KGHDR and CDR2 is SFDVKD in the germline V gene. The CDR3 is made up of 13 amino acids. V dropped 1 base and J dropped 1 base, with 3 bases sitting between them. CDR3 nucleotide sequence: TGTGCCACCAGTGATTTTAGGAACACTGAAGCTTTCTTT. The encoded protein is CATSDFRNTEAFF.

The CDR3: CSVDTGTESSYEQYF. DNA for the CDR3: TGCAGCGTCGACACCGGGACCGAAAGCTCCTACGAGCAGTACTTC. V is TRBV29-1 and J is TRBJ2-7; D possibly matches TRBD1 or TRBD2 (5 bases each). The CDR3 consists of 15 residues. The germline CDR1 and CDR2 sequences are SQVTM and ANQGSEA. V lost 6 bases to trimming and J lost 0 bases, with 18 bases between them.